What follows are 3 T cell receptor beta chains derived from one specimen sequenced in a study of technical replicates of blood from a handful of donors. Sequenced by immunoSEQ multiplex PCR; TCRdb stores in-frame clones only, minus some. The sample includes some 70,000 clones, more than 90% seen only once; the top ten take approximately 0.34%. Sequences were obtained from T cells isolated from PBMCs. All receptors come from a human donor in good health.

The chain recombines TRBV19 with TRBJ2-7; 9 nucleotides line up with TRBD1. V shed 6 bases, J shed 3 bases, and the junction held 6 bases outside the gene matches. The germline V gene encodes CDR1 LNHDA and CDR2 SQIVND (reference sequence). This CDR3 is built from 14 residues. CDR3 sequence (DNA): TGTGCCAGTAGCAAGACAGGGGGGTTCTACGAGCAGTACTTC. It is translated as CASSKTGGFYEQYF.

This clone has just a few counts. The rearrangement joins TRBV6-5 to TRBJ1-1; D is possibly TRBD1 (5 bases). This CDR3 is 12 amino acids long. V lost 6 bases to trimming and J lost 0 bases, with 5 bases between them. The germline gives CDR1 MNHEY, CDR2 SVGAGI. The chain's CDR3 is CASRTVNTEAFF. The CDR3 DNA sequence: TGTGCCAGCAGGACAGTGAACACTGAAGCTTTCTTT.

V is TRBV2 and J is TRBJ2-7; TRBD1 matches at 8 bases. The CDR3 sequence is 14 residues long. V lost 2 bases to trimming and J lost 2 bases; unmatched junction nucleotides: 2. CDR1 SNHLY and CDR2 FYNNEI come from the germline V gene. The CDR3 is CASSEWGQAYEQYF. The CDR3 nucleotides are TGTGCCAGCAGTGAATGGGGACAGGCCTACGAGCAGTACTTC.